This T cell receptor beta chain derives from a study of cytomegalovirus exposure and HLA in healthy donors (dated by TCRdb to the late 2010s). For context, the study as a whole: An earlier analysis of roughly 570 of the donors reported 250 to 350 Gb of sequence data and around 110 million unique TCR beta sequences obtained from about 180 million T cells. Every discovery cohort repertoire had been produced on one sequencing platform. A later genetic analysis used genome-wide SNP genotypes for about 60% of the roughly 670 donors, treating that subset as a discovery cohort. In a later analysis, previously published TCR beta repertoires from several hundred donors were re-analyzed and high-resolution HLA genotyping was added so that TCR occurrence patterns could be studied. The study aimed to test whether signatures of past pathogen exposure could be identified by cataloging public T cell receptors. The study combined high-throughput TCR immunosequencing, statistical association of individual TCRs with disease status, and machine learning to predict cytomegalovirus infection status. In addition to the first cohort of 650 to 750 subjects, a separate validation cohort of some 120 different subjects was used. Donor age, sex, ethnicity and CMV serostatus were collected together with the repertoire data. An early release covering roughly 600 HLA-typed donors comprised approximately 300 gigabases of sequencing data and around 86 million unique TCR sequences. The study profiled the T cell repertoires of fewer than 850 subjects by immunosequencing and related them to cytomegalovirus serostatus. Typing coverage varied by locus: roughly 620-640 donors for A, B, C, DRB1 and DQB1; more than 500 for DQA1; more than 600 for DPA1; 450 to 480 for DPB1. To decide whether each TCR beta V gene segment behaved as functional or pseudogenic, an earlier analysis of nearly 600 of the donors relied on high-throughput TCR beta sequencing. On average, roughly 200,000 unique TCR beta nucleotide sequences were sequenced per donor among 398 genotyped donors of the cohort, with roughly a sixth of those sequences being non-productive. HLA typing covered class I and class II loci at four-digit resolution. The later analysis used no new phenotypic data to find candidate immune exposures, relying instead on TCR beta sequences and their occurrence across donors. About 5 DR-DQ haplotypes were handled as single units for association and clustering, since linkage in the cohort was strong. Among the roughly 400 genotyped donors, more than 70% belonged to the genetic ancestry cluster associated with self-reported Caucasian donors.

The cohort was made up of hundreds of healthy bone marrow donors. At the time of sampling, every cohort member was nominally healthy, though immune exposures that went unrecorded were likely present. The donor tested CMV seropositive and was one of the 289 seropositive cohort members. Every donor gave a peripheral blood sample, and the peripheral blood mononuclear cells from that sample were used for TCR beta sequencing. Genomic DNA extraction from the blood cell samples was performed with the Qiagen DNeasy Blood Extraction Kit. In the case of this clone: The clone's antigen remains unknown. Per-base qualities were not stored, and no clone one base away is much larger.

Libraries were built with the immunoSEQ multiplex PCR assay. The multiplex PCR relied on a mix of 60 forward primers for TCR Vbeta segments and 13 reverse primers for TCR Jbeta segments. The CDR3 region of rearranged TCR beta genes was amplified from genomic DNA with a multiplex PCR assay. On the Illumina HiSeq System, the amplified TCR beta libraries were sequenced as 87-base-pair reads. Per the authors' processing: A later analysis counted about 80 million unique TCR beta chains across the 666 repertoires, and some 12 million of these chains were shared by at least two donors. Raw reads were error-corrected and collapsed into unique sequences with a nearest-neighbor algorithm that merged closely related sequences to remove PCR and sequencing errors. Alignment of CDR3 sequences to IMGT reference sequences was used to assign V, D and J gene segments. For a sequence to be retained, a match of at least six nucleotides to both a V gene segment and a J gene segment was required. A rearrangement was called productive if the CDR3 had no stop codons and remained in frame with V and J, and every other rearrangement was called non-productive. CDR3 was defined according to IMGT convention as the region running from the second conserved V-encoded cysteine to the conserved J-encoded phenylalanine. The earlier analysis of some 580 of the donors excluded any sequence lacking an unambiguous match to a single V gene segment. In an earlier analysis of around 590 of the donors, a V segment was called functional when productive rearrangements were above 56.7%, and segregating when the standard deviation between donors exceeded 5%. A statistical classification framework was developed to diagnose cytomegalovirus status using the catalog of TCR beta chain sequences. In a later analysis, V and J genes were assigned by comparing TCR nucleotide sequences against IMGT/GENE-DB human TR gene sequences. Using the TCRdist pipeline, a later analysis assigned CDR3 sequences along with most-parsimonious VDJ recombination scenarios. In a later analysis, each TCR beta chain was defined by its CDR3 amino acid sequence together with its V-gene family, and reads without a unique V-gene family were excluded. In a later analysis, 450 to 600 highly shared, low-generation-probability nucleotide sequences were removed to address suspected cross-contamination and a sequencing artifact. In a later analysis, a clonal expansion index was calculated for each public chain from normalized within-repertoire ranks of inferred template counts. In a later analysis, generation probabilities were computed with a VDJ recombination model fitted to out-of-frame rearrangements, and the resulting probabilities were checked against IGoR. In a later analysis, hypergeometric tests were used to score TCR-TCR, TCR-HLA and TCR-CMV co-occurrence, with a repertoire-size bias correction applied to TCR pairs. A later analysis estimated false discovery rates by permuting HLA or CMV assignments 20 times. In a later analysis, co-occurring TCRs were grouped using DBSCAN, and TCRdist sequence similarity was added for clustering within HLA-allele-positive subsets. For co-occurrence clustering, repertoires with fewer than 30,000 or more than 120,000 public chains were excluded, along with five repertoires with anomalous nucleotide sharing. This is the immuneACCESS table as TCRdb keeps it, with only in-frame sequences that have V and J called. A part of the clones is gone; compared with another copy, unresolved V genes explain less than half, and the rest is unexplained. The D gene and trimming were derived from the DNA, and the V and J assignments and clone size from that table. The table for this sample lists under 200,000 clones; 60% to 80% of them were counted only once. In total, the top ten clones hold approximately 2.4% of the sample.

The paper's findings and limits, for the study overall: In this cohort, only TCR beta chains were sequenced, and detectable features were limited by the absence of alpha or paired-chain data. While some public TCRs were present in many individuals, most TCR sequences turned up only very rarely across donors. In a later analysis, HLA-associated TCR beta chains showed more clonal expansion and lower generation probabilities than non-associated chains that were equally common. Presence/absence analyses assumed roughly uniform sequencing depth across donors, an assumption that may not hold. Broadly in line with IMGT annotations, most TCR beta V segments showed up in productive rearrangements about 87% or about 30% of the time in an earlier analysis of 587 of the donors. The study listed approximately 150 TCR beta chains as associated with cytomegalovirus. Because HLA typing was unavailable for some donors at each locus, only the typed subset was used in association tests. A group of highly shared sequence variants was considered likely to be a technical artifact of the sequencing pipeline. Some IMGT-functional V segments, including TRBV6-2 and TRBV6-3, could not be distinguished by the 87-base-pair reads and were therefore excluded. According to a later analysis, parvovirus B19, influenza, CMV and Epstein-Barr virus appeared linked to several top co-occurrence clusters. For the cohort, immune exposure information was limited to CMV serostatus. It was suggested by the authors that the approach could potentially be generalized to other disease states and immunological phenotypes. According to a later genetic analysis, donors in an Asian-associated ancestry cluster had fewer N-insertions in productive TCRs than the approximately 650-donor mean. A further reported finding was that TCR beta sequences accurately predicted the HLA-A and HLA-B alleles for most subjects in the first cohort. In vitro tests confirmed that a few of the cytomegalovirus-associated TCR beta chains recognize cytomegalovirus antigens. Linkage disequilibrium might explain the correlated functional status among segregating V segments, but an unknown experimental factor could not be excluded. A later analysis associated 17,000 or so TCR beta sequences with specific HLA alleles at a false discovery rate of 0.05. When HLA alleles, especially DR and DQ, strongly co-occurred, TCR associations were difficult to assign to individual alleles. In a later analysis, most CMV-associated TCR beta chains were found to appear HLA-restricted, with HLA associations seemingly driven largely by CMV exposure. V-gene and J-gene trimming of TCR beta chains was associated with a missense DCLRE1C variant in a later genetic analysis, and the association was replicated in an independent cohort. In a later analysis, TCR association rates were found to vary across HLA loci, with the most associated TCRs seen for DRB1 alleles and the fewest for HLA-C alleles. Because counts were too low, fewer than 20 rarely observed V segments, including chromosome 9 orphons, were excluded from the earlier analysis of 587 of the donors. The classifier was reported to diagnose cytomegalovirus status with high specificity and sensitivity in both the original cohort and the validation cohort.

The CDR3 runs 15 residues from the cysteine to the phenylalanine. The entry retains the CDR3 DNA only, 45 bases that are in frame from base 1. Between the V and J ends, shortened by 4 bases and 4 bases respectively, the junction contains 16 bases. Per the germline V gene, MNHEY is the CDR1 and SVGAGI is the CDR2. This clonotype originated in a woman aged 40 to 50 in good health and CMV-seropositive. The chain links TRBV6-5 with TRBJ1-2, with TRBD1 perhaps the D gene, on 5 matching bases. The sequenced sample was PBMCs. The DNA sequence reads TGTGCCAGCAGTTGGGACTTCAGTGGATCCTATGGCTACACCTTC. Its product reads: CASSWDFSGSYGYTF.